The clone carrying this T cell receptor beta chain showed up just once. These data come from a study of low-dose radiotherapy and immunotherapy resistance in tumors. Study as a whole: On a schedule of every two weeks, intravenous cyclophosphamide at a dose of 200 mg/m2 was delivered one day before each radiation and immunotherapy administration.

Alpha- and beta-chain coverage of first-strand cDNA came from TRAV- and TRBV-specific primers. For amplifying TCRs, the PCR ran for approximately 18 cycles with Phusion, which was used together with a constant-region primer and the adapter on the V primers. TCRdb re-derived calls from the reads in MiXCR, one entry per CDR3 protein. Of over 70,000 distinct CDR3 sequences detected, less than 40% appear once; the ten largest clones hold 11%. The time point is: before trial treatment. The donors, trial participants, received nivolumab, ipilimumab, aspirin, low-dose cyclophosphamide and low-dose radiotherapy. The CDR3 spans 12 residues. V lost 5 bases to trimming and J lost 16 bases, with 18 bases between them. Germline V gene data show CDR1 as LNHDA and CDR2 as SQIVND (reference sequence).

This specimen consisted of PBMCs, obtained before treatment. The chain has TRBV19 and TRBJ1-5; D possibly corresponds to TRBD1 (5 bases). This clonotype was obtained from a female donor with ovarian cancer. CDR3: CASSLRDASLHF. For the CDR3, the DNA is TGTGCCAGTAGTCTAAGGGACGCGAGCTTACATTTT. Full variable domain (missing parts from reference TRBV19 and TRBJ1-5): DGGITQSPKYLFRKEGQNVTLSCEQNLNHDAMYWYRQDPGQGLRLIYYSQIVNDFQKGDIAEGYSVSREKKESFPLTVTSAQKNPTAFYLCASSLRDASLHFGDGTRLSIL.